The 4 T cell receptor beta chains in this list originate from one sample, sequenced in a study of control samples from healthy donors and cancer patients. The protocol was immunoSEQ multiplex PCR, while the TCRdb copy is restricted to in-frame clones and leaves out a portion. The data contain over 150,000 clones, about 94% of them seen just once; the ten biggest clones take up 5% to 6.5%. Input material: blood. These receptors were collected from a man aged 35 to 55 in good health.

The genes are TRBV7-2 and TRBJ2-5, with D perhaps TRBD2 (7 bases). Looked up from germline, CDR1 is SGHTA and CDR2 is FQGNSA. The CDR3 consists of 15 residues. V was pared by 1 base and J by 5 bases, with 14 bases between. CDR3: CASSLVGGARETQYF. CDR3 nucleotides: TGTGCCAGCAGCTTAGTTGGGGGGGCCCGGGAGACCCAGTACTTC.

This clone was seen just once. The chain links TRBV15 to TRBJ2-7, with 7 positions matching TRBD1. This CDR3 spans 14 amino acids. V dropped 0 bases and J dropped 1; count of bases not matched to a gene: 0. CDR1 is LNHNV and CDR2 is YYDKDF in the germline V gene (reference sequence). The CDR3 loop reads CATSRDRGSYEQYF. Written as DNA, the CDR3 is TGTGCCACCAGCAGAGACAGGGGGTCCTACGAGCAGTACTTC. Based on the CDR3 plus reference TRBV15 and TRBJ2-7, the full variable domain is DAMVIQNPRYQVTQFGKPVTLSCSQTLNHNVMYWYQQKSSQAPKLLFHYYDKDFNNEADTPDNFQSRRPNTSFCFLDIRSPGLGDTAMYLCATSRDRGSYEQYFGPGTRLTVT.

V and J are TRBV6-2 or TRBV6-3 and TRBJ2-2; D remains unclear. The germline CDR1 and CDR2 sequences are MNHEY and SVGEGT. There are 15 residues in the CDR3. Trimming stripped 2 bases from V and 1 base from J, with 8 bases between. The CDR3 DNA sequence: TGTGCCAGCAGTTACGGCCTAGTGAACACCGGGGAGCTGTTTTTT. Translation: CASSYGLVNTGELFF.

The chain uses TRBV27 and TRBJ1-5; D unresolved. The V gene lost 5 bases and the J gene lost 3 bases, with 8 bases spanning the gap. The length of the CDR3 is 13 residues. Germline CDR1 MNHEY, CDR2 SMNVEV (reference sequence). CDR3 amino acids: CASSRAYNQPQHF. Written as DNA, the CDR3 is TGTGCCAGCAGTCGGGCCTACAATCAGCCCCAGCATTTT.